This T cell receptor beta chain originates from a study of T cell repertoires in cytomegalovirus infection (dated by TCRdb to about 2019). With respect to the entire study: Alongside well-studied HLA-B-restricted epitopes, the peptide stimulations were aimed at recently identified HLA-C-restricted CMV epitopes, whose presentation resists viral immunomodulation. The HLA type of each donor mattered for the analysis, because public TCR beta signatures pointed to carriage of CMV infection along with the matching HLA type.

On this clonotype: Its target antigen remains unknown. One base away there is no much larger clone; base qualities are not given.

The sample's treatment or condition label, decoded: in vitro stimulation with specific CMV peptide epitopes to enrich CMV-specific T cells. Data came from an Illumina HiSeq 1500. TCRdb applied fastp at Q25 and MiXCR to the public reads, then kept only in-frame beta chains. Entries are consolidated by CDR3 protein sequence, retaining the most common genes and DNA. The sample has approximately 730,000 distinct CDR3 sequences on record, around 29% of them singletons. Around 13% of the sample is held by the ten biggest clonotypes. Paper-wide results and their limitations: Cumulative frequency of public TCR beta family members discriminated carriers of CMV infection plus the relevant HLA type in this cohort and an independent approximately 350-donor cohort. In the ex vivo response, HLA-C-restricted CMV-specific TCR beta clonotypes were dominant, and in two of eight donors the single most frequent clonotype came from this HLA-C-restricted group.

This sequence originates from a human donor in good health (CMV status not recorded). Some clones in this sample may be carry-over from other donors' samples. Material: cultured CD8+ T cells from PBMCs, obtained from culture after CMV antigen stimulation.

The CDR3 is CASSDDRLDPSSPLHF. The bases read TGTGCCAGCAGTGATGACAGGCTTGACCCCTCTTCACCCCTCCACTTT. Recombination joined TRBV6-2 or TRBV6-3 with TRBJ1-6, and possibly TRBD1, on 6 matching bases. Including cysteine and phenylalanine, the CDR3 has 16 amino acids. The retained sequence is limited to the CDR3, 48 bases, with the frame set at the first base. Based on the germline V gene, the CDR1 and CDR2 sequences are MNHEY and SVGEGT. V is pared back by 5 bases and J by 9 bases, with 20 bases lying between the germline termini.